This T cell receptor (beta chain) was recorded in a study of T-cell memory formation after mild COVID-19. At the level of the study: Across donors, TCR clusters were largely donor specific.

Using constant-segment primers, 5'RACE produced TCR alpha and TCR beta cDNA libraries carrying sample barcodes and UMIs. TCRdb analysed the 5' RACE reads with MiXCR anew, one entry per CDR3 protein. The table has approximately 150,000 distinct CDR3 sequences, 14% seen once. This clonotype has a handful of counts. Antigen unknown. Findings of the study overall: Clones that shrank (day 15 to 85) were balanced CD4/CD8, whereas later expanders leaned CD4+. Among CD4+ contracting clones, most were CM and EM, and CD8+ ones EMRA.

CDR3 length: 15 amino acids. V lost 2 bases and J lost 4, with 14 bases in between. CDR1 and CDR2 (germline): SGHAT, FQNNGV. This TCR was recovered from an adult woman who had mild COVID-19 (a few samples of this study predate the infection). Cell type and time point are not known. This chain links TRBV11-2 with TRBJ1-2; D ambiguous. Sequenced: PBMCs or a T cell subset sorted from them (not recorded which). The CDR3 nucleotides read TGTGCCAGCAGCTTAAATCCAGCCGAGAGCTATGGCTACACCTTC. Amino acid sequence: CASSLNPAESYGYTF.